The table lists the clone carrying this TCR beta chain with a few counts. At one end, the junction sequence differs from germline, possibly due to a read error. For the second PCR, which ran for about 6 to 11 cycles, a sample-barcoded 5' primer and a J-beta primer mix were used. TCRdb recomputed calls from the 5' RACE reads with MiXCR, one row per CDR3 protein. The repertoire consists of more than 600,000 distinct CDR3 sequences, with more than 20% occurring once and the leading ten covering more than 8.5%. The data belong to a study of blood T cells in healthy people across ages. This CDR3 has 15 residues. These sequences were also reported in another study, on T cells of mothers and their children.

The V gene is TRBV12-3 or TRBV12-4, the J gene TRBJ2-1; no definite D call. Specimen: blood. The TCR comes from a boy aged 5-17 years in good health. This CDR3 is CASTQGQVHYNEQSF. CDR3 coding DNA: TGTGCCAGCACCCAAGGGCAGGTCCACTACAATGAGCAGTCCTTC.